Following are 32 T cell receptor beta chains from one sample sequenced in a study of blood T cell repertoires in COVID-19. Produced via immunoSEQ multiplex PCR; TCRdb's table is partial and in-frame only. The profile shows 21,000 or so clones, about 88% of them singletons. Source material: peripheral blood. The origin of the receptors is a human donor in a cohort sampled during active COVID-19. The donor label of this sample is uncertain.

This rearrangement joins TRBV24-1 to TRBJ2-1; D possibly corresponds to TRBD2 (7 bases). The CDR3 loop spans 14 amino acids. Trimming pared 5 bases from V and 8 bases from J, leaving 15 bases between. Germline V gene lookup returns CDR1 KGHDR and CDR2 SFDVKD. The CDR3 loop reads CATSGGWEGDEQFF. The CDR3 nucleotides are TGTGCCACCAGTGGGGGCTGGGAGGGGGATGAGCAGTTCTTC.

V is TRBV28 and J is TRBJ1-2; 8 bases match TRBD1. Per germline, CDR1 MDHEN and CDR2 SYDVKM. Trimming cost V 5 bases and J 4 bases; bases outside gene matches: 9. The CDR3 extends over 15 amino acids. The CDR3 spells CASSPLTGVGYGYTF. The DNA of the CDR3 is TGTGCCAGCAGTCCCCTGACAGGGGTGGGCTATGGCTACACCTTC.

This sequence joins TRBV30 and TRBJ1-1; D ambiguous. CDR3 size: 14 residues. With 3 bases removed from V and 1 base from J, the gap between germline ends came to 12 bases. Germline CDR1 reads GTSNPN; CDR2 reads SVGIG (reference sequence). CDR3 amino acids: CAWSRLGRNTEAFF. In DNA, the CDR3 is TGTGCCTGGAGCCGTTTAGGGAGGAACACTGAAGCTTTCTTT.

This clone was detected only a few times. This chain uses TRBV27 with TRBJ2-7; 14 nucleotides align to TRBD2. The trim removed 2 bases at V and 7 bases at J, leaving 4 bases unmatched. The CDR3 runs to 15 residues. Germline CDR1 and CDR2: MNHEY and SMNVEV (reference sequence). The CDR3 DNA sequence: TGTGCCAGCAGTTTAGCCGGACTAGCGGGGGGAGAGCAGTACTTC. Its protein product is CASSLAGLAGGEQYF.

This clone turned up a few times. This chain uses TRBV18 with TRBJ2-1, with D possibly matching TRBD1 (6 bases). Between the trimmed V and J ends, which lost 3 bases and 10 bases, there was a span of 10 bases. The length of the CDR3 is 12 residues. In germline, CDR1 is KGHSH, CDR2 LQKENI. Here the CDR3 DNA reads TGTGCCAGCTCACCCCGAGACAGGGAGCAGTTCTTC. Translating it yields CASSPRDREQFF. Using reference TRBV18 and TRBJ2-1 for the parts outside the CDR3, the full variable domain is NAGVMQNPRHLVRRRGQEARLRCSPMKGHSHVYWYRQLPEEGLKFMVYLQKENIIDESGMPKERFSAEFPKEGPSILRIQQVVRGDSAAYFCASSPRDREQFFGPGTRLTVL.

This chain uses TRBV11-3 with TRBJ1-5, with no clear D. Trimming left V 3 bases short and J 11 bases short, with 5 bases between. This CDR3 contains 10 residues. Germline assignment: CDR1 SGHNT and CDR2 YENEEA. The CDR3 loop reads CASSLSAQHF. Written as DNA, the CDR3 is TGTGCCAGCAGCTTGTCAGCCCAGCATTTT.

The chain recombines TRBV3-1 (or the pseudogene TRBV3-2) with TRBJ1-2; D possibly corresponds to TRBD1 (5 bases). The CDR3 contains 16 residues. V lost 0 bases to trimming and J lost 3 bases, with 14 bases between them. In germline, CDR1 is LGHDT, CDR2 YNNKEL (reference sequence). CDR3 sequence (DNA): TGTGCCAGCAGCCAAGATCGAGCGGGGGGATACTATGGCTACACCTTC. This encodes CASSQDRAGGYYGYTF.

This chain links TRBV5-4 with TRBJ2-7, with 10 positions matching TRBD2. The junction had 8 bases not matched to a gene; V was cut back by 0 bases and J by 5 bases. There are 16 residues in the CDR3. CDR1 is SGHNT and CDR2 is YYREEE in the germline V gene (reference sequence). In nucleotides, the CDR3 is TGTGCCAGCAGCTTGGCAGGGGCTAGCGGGAGACACGAGCAGTACTTC. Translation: CASSLAGASGRHEQYF.

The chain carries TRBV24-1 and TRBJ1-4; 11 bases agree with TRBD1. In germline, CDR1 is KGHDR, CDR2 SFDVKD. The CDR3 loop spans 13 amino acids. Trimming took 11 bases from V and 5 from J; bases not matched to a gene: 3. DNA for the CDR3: TGTGCCAACCGGGACAGGGGGAATGAAAAACTGTTTTTT. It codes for CANRDRGNEKLFF.

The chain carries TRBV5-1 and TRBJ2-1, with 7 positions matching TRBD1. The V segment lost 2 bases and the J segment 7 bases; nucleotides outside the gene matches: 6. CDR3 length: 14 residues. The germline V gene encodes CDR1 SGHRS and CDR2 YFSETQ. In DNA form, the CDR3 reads TGCGCCAGCAGCTTAACGACAGGGATAAATGAGCAGTTCTTC. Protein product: CASSLTTGINEQFF.

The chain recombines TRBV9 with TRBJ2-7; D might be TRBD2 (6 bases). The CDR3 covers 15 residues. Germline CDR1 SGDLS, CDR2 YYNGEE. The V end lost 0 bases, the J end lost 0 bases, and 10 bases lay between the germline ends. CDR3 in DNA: TGTGCCAGCAGCGTAGGTTACGGGAGCTCCTACGAGCAGTACTTC. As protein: CASSVGYGSSYEQYF.

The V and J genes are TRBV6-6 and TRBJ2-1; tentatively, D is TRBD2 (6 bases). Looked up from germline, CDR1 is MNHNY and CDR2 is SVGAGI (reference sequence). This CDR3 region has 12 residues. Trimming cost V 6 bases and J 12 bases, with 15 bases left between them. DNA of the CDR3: TGTGCCAGCAGGGCGACTCCCGGGGGGCAGTTCTTC. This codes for CASRATPGGQFF.

The chain's CDR3 is CASSYTGQPSEAFF. The CDR3 region has the DNA TGTGCCAGCAGCTACACGGGACAGCCGTCTGAAGCTTTCTTT. The V gene is TRBV28, the J gene TRBJ1-1; 7 nucleotides match TRBD1. CDR1 and CDR2 from the germline V gene are MDHEN and SYDVKM. CDR3 length equals 14 residues. V lost 6 bases, J lost 6 bases, and 10 bases stayed unmatched. Full variable domain (rest looked up from reference TRBV28 and TRBJ1-1): DVKVTQSSRYLVKRTGEKVFLECVQDMDHENMFWYRQDPGLGLRLIYFSYDVKMKEKGDIPEGYSVSREKKERFSLILESASTNQTSMYLCASSYTGQPSEAFFGQGTRLTVV.

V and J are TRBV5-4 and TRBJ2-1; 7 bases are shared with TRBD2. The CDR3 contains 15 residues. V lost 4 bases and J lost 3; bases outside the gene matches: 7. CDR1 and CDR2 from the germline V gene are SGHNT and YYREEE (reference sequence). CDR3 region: CASSHKRDLYNEQFF. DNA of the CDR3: TGTGCCAGCAGCCATAAGCGGGACCTCTACAATGAGCAGTTCTTC.

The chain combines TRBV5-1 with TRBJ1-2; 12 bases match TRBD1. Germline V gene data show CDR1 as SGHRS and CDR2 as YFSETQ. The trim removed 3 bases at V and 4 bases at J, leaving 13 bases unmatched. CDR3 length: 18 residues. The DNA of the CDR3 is TGCGCCAGCAGCTCTGACCCGCTCGGGACAGGGGGCATCTATGGCTACACCTTC. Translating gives CASSSDPLGTGGIYGYTF.

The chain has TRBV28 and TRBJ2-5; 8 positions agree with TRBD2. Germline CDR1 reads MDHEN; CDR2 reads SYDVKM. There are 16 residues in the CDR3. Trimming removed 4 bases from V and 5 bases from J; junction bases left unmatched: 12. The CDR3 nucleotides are TGTGCCAGCAGTTACGGGGCGGGAGCGGGAGCGGAGACCCAGTACTTC. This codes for CASSYGAGAGAETQYF.

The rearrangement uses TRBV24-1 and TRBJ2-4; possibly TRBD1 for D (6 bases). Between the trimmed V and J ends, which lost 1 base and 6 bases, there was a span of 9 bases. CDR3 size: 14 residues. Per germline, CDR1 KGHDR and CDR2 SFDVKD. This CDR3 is CATSDFPDRNIQYF. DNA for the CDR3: TGTGCCACCAGTGATTTCCCGGACAGAAACATTCAGTACTTC.

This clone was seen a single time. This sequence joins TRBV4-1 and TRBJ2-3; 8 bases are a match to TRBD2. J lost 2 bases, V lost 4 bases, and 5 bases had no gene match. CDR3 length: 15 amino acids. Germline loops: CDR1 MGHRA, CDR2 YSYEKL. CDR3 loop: CASSLGLGATDTQYF. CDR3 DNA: TGCGCCAGCAGCCTGGGACTAGGAGCCACAGATACGCAGTATTTT.

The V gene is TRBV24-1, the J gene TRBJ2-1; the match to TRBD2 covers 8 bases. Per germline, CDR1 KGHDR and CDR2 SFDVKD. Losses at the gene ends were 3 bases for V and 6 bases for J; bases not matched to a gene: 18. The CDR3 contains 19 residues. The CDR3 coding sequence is TGTGCCACCAGTGATCCGACGCGGGGTGGCGGGAGGTGGTCCAATGAGCAGTTCTTC. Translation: CATSDPTRGGGRWSNEQFF.

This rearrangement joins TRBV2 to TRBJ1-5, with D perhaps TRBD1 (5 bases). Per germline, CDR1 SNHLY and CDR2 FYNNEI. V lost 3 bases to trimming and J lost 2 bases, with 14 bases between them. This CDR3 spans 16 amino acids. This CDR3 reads CASSDRGSWGNQPQHF. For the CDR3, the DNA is TGTGCCAGCAGTGATAGGGGATCCTGGGGCAATCAGCCCCAGCATTTT. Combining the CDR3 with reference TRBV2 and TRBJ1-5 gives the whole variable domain EPEVTQTPSHQVTQMGQEVILRCVPISNHLYFYWYRQILGQKVEFLVSFYNNEISEKSEIFDDQFSVERPDGSNFTLKIRSTKLEDSAMYFCASSDRGSWGNQPQHFGDGTRLSIL.

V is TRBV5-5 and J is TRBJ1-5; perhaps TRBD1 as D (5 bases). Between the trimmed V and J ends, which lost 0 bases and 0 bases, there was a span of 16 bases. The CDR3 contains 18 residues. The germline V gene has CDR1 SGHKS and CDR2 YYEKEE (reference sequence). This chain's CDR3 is CASSLELQGFYSNQPQHF. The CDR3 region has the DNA TGTGCCAGCAGCTTGGAGCTCCAGGGCTTCTATAGCAATCAGCCCCAGCATTTT.

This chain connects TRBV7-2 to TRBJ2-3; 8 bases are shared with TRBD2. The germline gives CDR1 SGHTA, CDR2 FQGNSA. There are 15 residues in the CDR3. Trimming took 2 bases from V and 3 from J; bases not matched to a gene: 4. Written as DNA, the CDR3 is TGTGCCAGCAGCTTAAAGCGGGAGAGGACAGATACGCAGTATTTT. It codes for CASSLKRERTDTQYF.

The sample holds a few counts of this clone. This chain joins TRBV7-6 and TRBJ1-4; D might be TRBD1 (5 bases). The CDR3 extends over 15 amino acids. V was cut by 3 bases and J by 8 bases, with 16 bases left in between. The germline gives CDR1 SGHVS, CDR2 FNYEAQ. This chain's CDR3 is CASSLMADKGEKLFF. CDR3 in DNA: TGTGCCAGCAGCTTGATGGCAGACAAGGGGGAAAAACTGTTTTTT.

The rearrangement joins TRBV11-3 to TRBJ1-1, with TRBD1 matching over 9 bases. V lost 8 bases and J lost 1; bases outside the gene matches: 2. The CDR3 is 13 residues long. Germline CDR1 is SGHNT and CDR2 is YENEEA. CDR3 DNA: TGTGCCAGCGGACAGGGGAGGAACACTGAAGCTTTCTTT. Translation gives CASGQGRNTEAFF. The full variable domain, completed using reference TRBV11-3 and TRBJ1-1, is EAGVVQSPRYKIIEKKQPVAFWCNPISGHNTLYWYLQNLGQGPELLIRYENEEAVDDSQLPKDRFSAERLKGVDSTLKIQPAELGDSAVYLCASGQGRNTEAFFGQGTRLTVV.

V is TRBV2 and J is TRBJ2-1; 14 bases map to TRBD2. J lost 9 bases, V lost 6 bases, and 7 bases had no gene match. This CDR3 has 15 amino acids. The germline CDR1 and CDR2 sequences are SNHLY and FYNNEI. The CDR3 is CASRPGTSGSGEQFF. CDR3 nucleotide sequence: TGTGCCAGCAGGCCCGGGACTAGCGGGAGCGGTGAGCAGTTCTTC.

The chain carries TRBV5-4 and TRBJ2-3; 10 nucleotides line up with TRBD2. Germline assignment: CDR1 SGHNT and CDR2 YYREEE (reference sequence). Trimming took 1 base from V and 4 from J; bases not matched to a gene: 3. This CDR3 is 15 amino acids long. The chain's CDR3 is CASSLSSGRPDTQYF. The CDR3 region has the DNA TGTGCCAGCAGCTTGAGTAGCGGGAGGCCAGATACGCAGTATTTT.

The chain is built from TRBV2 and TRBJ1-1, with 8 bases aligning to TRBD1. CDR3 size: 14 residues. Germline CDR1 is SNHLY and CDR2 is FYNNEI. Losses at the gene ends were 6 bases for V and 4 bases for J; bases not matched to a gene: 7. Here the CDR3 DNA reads TGTGCCAGCAGGAAACAGGGGGGGATCACTGAAGCTTTCTTT. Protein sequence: CASRKQGGITEAFF.

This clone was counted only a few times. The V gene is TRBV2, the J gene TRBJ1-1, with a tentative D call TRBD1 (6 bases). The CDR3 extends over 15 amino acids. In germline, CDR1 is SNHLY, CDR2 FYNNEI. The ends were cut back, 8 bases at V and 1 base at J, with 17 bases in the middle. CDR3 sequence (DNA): TGTGCCAGCGGAAGACAGGTAGCCTCGAACACTGAAGCTTTCTTT. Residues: CASGRQVASNTEAFF.

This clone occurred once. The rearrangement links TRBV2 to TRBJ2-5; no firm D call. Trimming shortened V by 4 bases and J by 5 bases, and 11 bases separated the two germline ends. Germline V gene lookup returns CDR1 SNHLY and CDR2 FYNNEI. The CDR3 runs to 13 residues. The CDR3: CASSVVRMETQYF. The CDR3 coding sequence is TGTGCCAGCAGTGTGGTCAGGATGGAGACCCAGTACTTC.

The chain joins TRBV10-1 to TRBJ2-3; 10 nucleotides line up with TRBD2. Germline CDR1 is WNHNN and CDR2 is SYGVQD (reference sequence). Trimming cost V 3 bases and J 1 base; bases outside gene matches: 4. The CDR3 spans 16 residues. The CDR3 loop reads CASSESLAGGTDTQYF. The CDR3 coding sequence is TGCGCCAGCAGTGAATCGCTAGCGGGAGGCACAGATACGCAGTATTTT.

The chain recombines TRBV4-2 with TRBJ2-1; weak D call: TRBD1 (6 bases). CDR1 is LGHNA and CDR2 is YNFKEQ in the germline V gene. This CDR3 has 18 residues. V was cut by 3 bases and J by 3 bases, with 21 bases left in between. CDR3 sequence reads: CASSHHEGRGKNYNEQFF. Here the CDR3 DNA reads TGTGCCAGCAGCCATCATGAAGGCAGGGGTAAAAACTACAATGAGCAGTTCTTC.

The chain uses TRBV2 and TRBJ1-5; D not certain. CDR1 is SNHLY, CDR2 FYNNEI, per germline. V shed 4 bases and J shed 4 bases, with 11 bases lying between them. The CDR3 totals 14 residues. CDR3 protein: CASSGGSRNQPQHF. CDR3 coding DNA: TGTGCCAGCAGTGGCGGCTCTAGGAATCAGCCCCAGCATTTT.